This entry describes one T cell receptor (beta chain). Deletions cut 6 bases from V and 4 bases from J, with 12 bases between. The CDR3 runs to 13 residues. CDR1 MDHEN and CDR2 SYDVKM come from the germline V gene. This record belongs to a study of blood T cell repertoires in COVID-19. Overall study context: Acute-phase and convalescent COVID-19 samples originated in the United States, Italy and Spain. T cells, B-cell-depleted T cells, or PBMCs supplied cDNA or gDNA.

Original handling: Amplified reference gene primers provided the basis for estimating nucleated cell counts. Here immunoSEQ multiplex PCR was the method, and the copy in TCRdb shows in-frame clones only, minus some. The V and J calls and the clone size are those of that table, but D and trimming were determined from the DNA. The sample contains almost 95,000 clones, roughly 89% of which appear only once. This clonotype was obtained from a woman aged 60-75 years with COVID-19, enrolled during active disease. This chain uses TRBV28 with TRBJ1-2; D unclear. Sequencing input: peripheral blood. CDR3 protein: CASSSRLIYGYTF. DNA of the CDR3: TGTGCCAGCAGCTCGAGACTAATCTATGGCTACACCTTC.